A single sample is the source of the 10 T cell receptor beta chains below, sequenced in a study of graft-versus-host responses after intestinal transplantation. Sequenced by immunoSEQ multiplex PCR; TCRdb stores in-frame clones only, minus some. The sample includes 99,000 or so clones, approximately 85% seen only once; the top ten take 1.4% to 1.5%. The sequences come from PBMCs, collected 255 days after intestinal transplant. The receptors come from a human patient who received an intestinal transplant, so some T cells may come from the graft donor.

This CDR3 is CASSYGGARNTGELFF. CDR3 DNA: TGTGCCAGCAGTTATGGGGGGGCGAGGAACACCGGGGAGCTGTTTTTT. This chain joins TRBV5-6 and TRBJ2-2; D perhaps matches TRBD2 (7 bases). Germline CDR1 reads SGHDT; CDR2 reads YYEEEE. The CDR3 contains 16 residues. Trimming left V 5 bases short and J 1 base short, with 15 bases between.

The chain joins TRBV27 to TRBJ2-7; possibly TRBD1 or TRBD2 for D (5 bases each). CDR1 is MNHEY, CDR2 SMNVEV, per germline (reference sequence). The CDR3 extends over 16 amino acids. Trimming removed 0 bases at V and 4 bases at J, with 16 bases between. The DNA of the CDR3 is TGTGCCAGCAGTTTATCCTCCGGGACGGCCATTTACGAGCAGTACTTC. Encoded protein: CASSLSSGTAIYEQYF.

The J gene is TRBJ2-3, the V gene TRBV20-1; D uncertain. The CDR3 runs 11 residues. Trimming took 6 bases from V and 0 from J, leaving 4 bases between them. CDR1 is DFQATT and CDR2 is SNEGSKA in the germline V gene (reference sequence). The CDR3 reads CSAESTDTQYF. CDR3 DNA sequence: TGCAGTGCGGAGAGCACAGATACGCAGTATTTT.

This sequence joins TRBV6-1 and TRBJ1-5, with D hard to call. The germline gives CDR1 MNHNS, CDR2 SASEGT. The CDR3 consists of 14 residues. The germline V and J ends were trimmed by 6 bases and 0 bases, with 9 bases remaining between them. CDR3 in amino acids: CASSPGHSNQPQHF. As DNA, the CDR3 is TGTGCCAGCAGCCCTGGGCATAGCAATCAGCCCCAGCATTTT.

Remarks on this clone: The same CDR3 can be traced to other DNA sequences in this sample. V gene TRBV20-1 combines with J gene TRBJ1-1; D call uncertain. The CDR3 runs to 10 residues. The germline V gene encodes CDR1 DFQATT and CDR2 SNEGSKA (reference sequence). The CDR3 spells CRSPYSEAFF. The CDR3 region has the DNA TGCAGATCTCCATACAGTGAGGCTTTCTTT.

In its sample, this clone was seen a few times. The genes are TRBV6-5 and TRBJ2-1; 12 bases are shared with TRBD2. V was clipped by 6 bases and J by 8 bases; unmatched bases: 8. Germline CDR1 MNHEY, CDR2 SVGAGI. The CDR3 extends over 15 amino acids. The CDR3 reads CASSTPGTSGYEQFF. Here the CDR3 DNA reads TGTGCCAGCAGCACCCCAGGGACTAGCGGGTATGAGCAGTTCTTC.

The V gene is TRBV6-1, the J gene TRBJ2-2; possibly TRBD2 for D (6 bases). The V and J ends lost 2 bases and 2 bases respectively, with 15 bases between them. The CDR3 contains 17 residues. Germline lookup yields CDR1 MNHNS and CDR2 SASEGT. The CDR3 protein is CASSESPVAANTGELFF. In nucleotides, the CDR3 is TGTGCCAGCAGTGAATCCCCAGTAGCGGCCAACACCGGGGAGCTGTTTTTT.

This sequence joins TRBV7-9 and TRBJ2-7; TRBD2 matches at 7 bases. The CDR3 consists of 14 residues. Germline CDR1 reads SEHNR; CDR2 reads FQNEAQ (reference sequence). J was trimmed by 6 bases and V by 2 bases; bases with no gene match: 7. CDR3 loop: CASSLLAGDGEQYF. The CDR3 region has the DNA TGTGCCAGCAGCTTACTGGCGGGGGACGGCGAGCAGTACTTC.

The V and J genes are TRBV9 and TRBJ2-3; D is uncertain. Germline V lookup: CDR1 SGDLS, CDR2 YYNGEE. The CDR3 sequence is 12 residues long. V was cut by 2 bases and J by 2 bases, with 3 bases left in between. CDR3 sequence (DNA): TGTGCCAGCAGCGTTAACACAGATACGCAGTATTTT. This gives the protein CASSVNTDTQYF.

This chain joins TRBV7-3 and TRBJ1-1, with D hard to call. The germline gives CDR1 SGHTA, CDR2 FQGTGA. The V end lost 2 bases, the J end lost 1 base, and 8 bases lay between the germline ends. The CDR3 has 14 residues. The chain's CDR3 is CASSLVGENTEAFF. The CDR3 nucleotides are TGTGCCAGCAGCTTAGTGGGAGAGAACACTGAAGCTTTCTTT. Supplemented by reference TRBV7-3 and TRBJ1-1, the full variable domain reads GAGVSQTPSNKVTEKGKYVELRCDPISGHTALYWYRQSLGQGPEFLIYFQGTGAADDSGLPNDRFFAVRPEGSVSTLKIQRTERGDSAVYLCASSLVGENTEAFFGQGTRLTVV.